This TCR beta chain originates from a study of glioma-infiltrating T cells after dendritic cell vaccination. Study information: Autologous tumor lysate was loaded overnight onto monocyte-derived dendritic cells grown 7 to 8 days with IL-4 and GM-CSF.

Repertoires were generated with immunoSEQ multiplex PCR, while TCRdb's copy carries only in-frame clones and drops some. The table records around 67,000 clones, approximately 80% of them present only once. Germline CDR1 reads MNHNS; CDR2 reads SASEGT. This CDR3 is built from 13 residues. Between the trimmed V and J ends, which lost 3 bases and 8 bases, there was a span of 13 bases. Source: blood, taken before dendritic cell vaccination. This receptor was taken from a human donor with glioblastoma. The J gene is TRBJ1-2, the V gene TRBV6-1; D unclear. The CDR3 coding sequence is TGTGCCAGCAGTGAGGACGAGAGAGGGGGCTACACCTTC. Translation: CASSEDERGGYTF.